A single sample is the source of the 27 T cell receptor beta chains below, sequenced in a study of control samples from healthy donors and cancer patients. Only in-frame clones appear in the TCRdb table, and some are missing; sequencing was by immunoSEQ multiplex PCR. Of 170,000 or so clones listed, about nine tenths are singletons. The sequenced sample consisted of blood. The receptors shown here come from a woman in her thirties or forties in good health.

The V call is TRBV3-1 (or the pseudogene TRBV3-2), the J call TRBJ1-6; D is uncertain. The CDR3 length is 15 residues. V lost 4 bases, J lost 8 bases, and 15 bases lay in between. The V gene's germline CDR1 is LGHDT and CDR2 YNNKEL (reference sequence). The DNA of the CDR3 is TGTGCCAGCAGCCCGACCGCGGGTGTAGATTCACCCCTCCACTTT. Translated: CASSPTAGVDSPLHF.

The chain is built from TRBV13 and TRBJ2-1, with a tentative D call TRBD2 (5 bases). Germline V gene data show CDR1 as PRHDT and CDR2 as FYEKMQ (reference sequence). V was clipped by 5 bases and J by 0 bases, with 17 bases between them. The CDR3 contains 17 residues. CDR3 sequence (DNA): TGTGCCAGCAGCCTCCGAGGGCTGCAAGCCTCCTACAATGAGCAGTTCTTC. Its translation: CASSLRGLQASYNEQFF.

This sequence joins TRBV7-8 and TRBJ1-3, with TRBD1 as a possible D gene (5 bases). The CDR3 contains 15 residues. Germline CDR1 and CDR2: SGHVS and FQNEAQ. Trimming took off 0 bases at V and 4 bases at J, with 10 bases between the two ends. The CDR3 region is CASSLALGPGNTIYF. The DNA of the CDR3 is TGTGCCAGCAGCTTAGCTTTGGGACCGGGAAACACCATATATTTT.

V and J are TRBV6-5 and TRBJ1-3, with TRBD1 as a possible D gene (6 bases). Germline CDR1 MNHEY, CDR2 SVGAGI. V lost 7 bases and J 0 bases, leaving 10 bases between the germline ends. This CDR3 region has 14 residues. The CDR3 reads CASTDRISGNTIYF. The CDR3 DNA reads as TGTGCCAGCACCGACAGGATCTCTGGAAACACCATATATTTT.

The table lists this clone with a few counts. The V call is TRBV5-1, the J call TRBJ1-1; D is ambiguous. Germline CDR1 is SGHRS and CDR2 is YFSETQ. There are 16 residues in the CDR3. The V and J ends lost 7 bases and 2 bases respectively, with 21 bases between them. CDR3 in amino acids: CASRFQMTVTNTEAFF. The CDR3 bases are TGCGCCAGCCGATTCCAAATGACGGTCACTAACACTGAAGCTTTCTTT.

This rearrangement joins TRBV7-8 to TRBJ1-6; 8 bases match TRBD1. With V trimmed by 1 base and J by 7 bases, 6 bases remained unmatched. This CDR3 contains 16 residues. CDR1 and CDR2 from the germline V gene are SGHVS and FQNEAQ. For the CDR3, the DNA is TGTGCCAGCAGCTTAGACAGCAGGGGGCTGAATTCACCCCTCCACTTT. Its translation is CASSLDSRGLNSPLHF. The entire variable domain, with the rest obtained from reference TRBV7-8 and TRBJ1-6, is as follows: GAGVSQSPRYKVAKRGQDVALRCDPISGHVSLFWYQQALGQGPEFLTYFQNEAQLDKSGLPSDRFFAERPEGSVSTLKIQRTQQEDSAVYLCASSLDSRGLNSPLHFGNGTRLTVT.

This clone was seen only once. CDR3 nucleotides: TGTGCCAGCAGTCCCTCCGTGGCAGGGGACACTGAAGCTTTCTTT. This codes for CASSPSVAGDTEAFF. The V and J genes are TRBV27 and TRBJ1-1, with D possibly being TRBD1 (6 bases). The V and J ends lost 5 bases and 3 bases respectively, with 16 bases between them. The CDR3 has 15 residues. Germline-derived CDR1 and CDR2 are MNHEY and SMNVEV (reference sequence).

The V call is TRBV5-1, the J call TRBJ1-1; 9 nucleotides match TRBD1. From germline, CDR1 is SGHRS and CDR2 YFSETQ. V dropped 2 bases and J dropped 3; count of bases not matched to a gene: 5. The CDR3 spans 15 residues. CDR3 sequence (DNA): TGCGCCAGCAGCTTCGGGACAGGGTTGGACACTGAAGCTTTCTTT. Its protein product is CASSFGTGLDTEAFF.

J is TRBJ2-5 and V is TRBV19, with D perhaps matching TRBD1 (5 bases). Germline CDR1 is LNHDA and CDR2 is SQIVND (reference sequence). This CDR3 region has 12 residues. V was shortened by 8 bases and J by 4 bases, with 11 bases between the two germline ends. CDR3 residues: CASGSGPETQYF. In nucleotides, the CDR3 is TGTGCCAGTGGGTCAGGGCCAGAGACCCAGTACTTC.

For the CDR3, the DNA is TGTGCCAGCACCAACAATGGGGGTGTGGGGGGGCCCCAGCATTTT. Amino acids: CASTNNGGVGGPQHF. The V and J genes are TRBV6-5 and TRBJ1-5; tentatively, D is TRBD1 (5 bases). Deletions cut 7 bases from V and 9 bases from J, with 22 bases between. Germline V gene sequence: CDR1 MNHEY, CDR2 SVGAGI. This CDR3 is built from 15 residues.

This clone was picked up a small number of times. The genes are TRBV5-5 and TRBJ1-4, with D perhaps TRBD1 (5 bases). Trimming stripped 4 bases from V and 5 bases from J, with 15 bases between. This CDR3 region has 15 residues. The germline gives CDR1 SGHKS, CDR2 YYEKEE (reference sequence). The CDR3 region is CASSPGTYGNEKLFF. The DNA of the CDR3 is TGTGCCAGCAGCCCCGGGACCTATGGGAATGAAAAACTGTTTTTT.

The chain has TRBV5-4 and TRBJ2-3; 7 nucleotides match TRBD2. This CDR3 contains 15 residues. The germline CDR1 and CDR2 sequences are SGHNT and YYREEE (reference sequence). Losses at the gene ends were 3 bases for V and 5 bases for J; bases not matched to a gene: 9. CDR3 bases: TGTGCCAGCAGCTCCGGGACTAATTGGATAGATACGCAGTATTTT. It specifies CASSSGTNWIDTQYF.

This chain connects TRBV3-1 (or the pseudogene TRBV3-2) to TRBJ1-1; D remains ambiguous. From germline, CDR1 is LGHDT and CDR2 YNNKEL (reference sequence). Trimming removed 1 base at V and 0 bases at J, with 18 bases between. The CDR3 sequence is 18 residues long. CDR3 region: CASSQGVGYSSLNTEAFF. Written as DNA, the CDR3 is TGTGCCAGCAGCCAAGGAGTGGGGTACTCCTCCCTGAACACTGAAGCTTTCTTT.

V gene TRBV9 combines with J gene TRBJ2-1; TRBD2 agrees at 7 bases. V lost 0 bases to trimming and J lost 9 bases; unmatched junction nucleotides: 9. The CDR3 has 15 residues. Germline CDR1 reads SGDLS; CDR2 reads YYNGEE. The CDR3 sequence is CASSVDPGLPGEQFF. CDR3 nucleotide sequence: TGTGCCAGCAGCGTAGATCCGGGACTACCGGGTGAGCAGTTCTTC.

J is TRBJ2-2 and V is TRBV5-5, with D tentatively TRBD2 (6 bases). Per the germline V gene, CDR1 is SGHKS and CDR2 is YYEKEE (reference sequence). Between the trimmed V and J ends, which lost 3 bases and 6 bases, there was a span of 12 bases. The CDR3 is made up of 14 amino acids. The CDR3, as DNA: TGTGCCAGCAGCTCCGGGGGTGTGGCCGGGGAGCTGTTTTTT. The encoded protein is CASSSGGVAGELFF.

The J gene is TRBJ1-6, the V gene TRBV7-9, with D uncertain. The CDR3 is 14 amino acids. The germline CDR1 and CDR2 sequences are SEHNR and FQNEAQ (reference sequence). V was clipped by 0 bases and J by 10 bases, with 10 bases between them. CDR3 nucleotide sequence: TGTGCCAGCAGCTTAGCGTCCACCATATCACCCCTCCACTTT. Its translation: CASSLASTISPLHF.

The CDR3 sequence is CASSLLMGQGVSTEAFF. The CDR3 nucleotides read TGTGCCAGCAGCTTATTGATGGGTCAGGGGGTGAGCACTGAAGCTTTCTTT. The chain links TRBV5-4 to TRBJ1-1; TRBD1 agrees at 7 bases. Unmatched junction bases numbered 14, after V lost 2 bases and J lost 4 bases. The CDR3 totals 17 residues. Germline V gene lookup returns CDR1 SGHNT and CDR2 YYREEE (reference sequence).

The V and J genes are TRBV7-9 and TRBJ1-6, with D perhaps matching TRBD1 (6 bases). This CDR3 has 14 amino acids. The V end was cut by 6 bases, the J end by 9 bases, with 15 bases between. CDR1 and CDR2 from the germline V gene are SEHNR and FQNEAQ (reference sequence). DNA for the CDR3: TGTGCCAGCAGTTCCACAGGGCAGGGTTCACCCCTCCACTTT. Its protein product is CASSSTGQGSPLHF.

Written as DNA, the CDR3 is TGTGCCAGCAGCCCCCGGGGTGACTATGGCTACACCTTC. Protein sequence: CASSPRGDYGYTF. The rearrangement joins TRBV3-1 (or the pseudogene TRBV3-2) to TRBJ1-2; unclear D gene. Trimming took 4 bases from V and 3 from J, leaving 9 bases between them. CDR3 length equals 13 residues. Germline V lookup: CDR1 LGHDT, CDR2 YNNKEL (reference sequence).

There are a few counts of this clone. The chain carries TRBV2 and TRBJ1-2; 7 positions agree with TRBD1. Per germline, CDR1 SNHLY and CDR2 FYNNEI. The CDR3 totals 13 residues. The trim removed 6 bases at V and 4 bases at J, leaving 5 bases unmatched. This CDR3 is CASRGQEGYGYTF. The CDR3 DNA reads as TGTGCCAGCAGAGGACAGGAGGGCTATGGCTACACCTTC.

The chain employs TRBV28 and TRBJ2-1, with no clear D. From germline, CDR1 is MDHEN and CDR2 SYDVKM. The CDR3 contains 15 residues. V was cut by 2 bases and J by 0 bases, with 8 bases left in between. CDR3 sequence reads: CASSLGQFSYNEQFF. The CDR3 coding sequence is TGTGCCAGCAGTTTAGGGCAGTTCTCCTACAATGAGCAGTTCTTC.

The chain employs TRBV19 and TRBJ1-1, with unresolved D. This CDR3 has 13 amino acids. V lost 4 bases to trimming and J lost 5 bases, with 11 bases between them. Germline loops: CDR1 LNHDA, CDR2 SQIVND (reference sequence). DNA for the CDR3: TGTGCCAGTAGTACAAGTGAGGGAACTGAAGCTTTCTTT. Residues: CASSTSEGTEAFF.

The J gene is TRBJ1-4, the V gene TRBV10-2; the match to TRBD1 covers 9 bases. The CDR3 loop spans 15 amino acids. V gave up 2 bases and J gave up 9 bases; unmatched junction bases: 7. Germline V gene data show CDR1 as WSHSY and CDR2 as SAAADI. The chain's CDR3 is CASSESGTGNKKLFF. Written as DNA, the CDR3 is TGCGCCAGCAGTGAGAGCGGGACAGGGAACAAAAAACTGTTTTTT.

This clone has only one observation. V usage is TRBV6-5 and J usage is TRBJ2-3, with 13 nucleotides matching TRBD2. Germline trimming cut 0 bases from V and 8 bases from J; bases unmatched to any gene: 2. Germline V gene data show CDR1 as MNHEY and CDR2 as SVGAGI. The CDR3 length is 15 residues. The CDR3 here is CASSYSLAGGSTQYF. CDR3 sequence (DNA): TGTGCCAGCAGTTACTCACTAGCGGGGGGGAGTACGCAGTATTTT.

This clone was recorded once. CDR3 in amino acids: CASSSTPETGELFF. The CDR3 DNA is TGTGCCAGCAGCTCCACCCCAGAGACCGGGGAGCTGTTTTTT. The genes are TRBV7-9 and TRBJ2-2; D is unclear. V lost 4 bases to trimming and J lost 5 bases, with 11 bases between them. CDR1 SEHNR and CDR2 FQNEAQ come from the germline V gene (reference sequence). The CDR3 runs to 14 residues. Looking up the rest from reference TRBV7-9 and TRBJ2-2 gives the full variable domain: DTGVSQNPRHKITKRGQNVTFRCDPISEHNRLYWYRQTLGQGPEFLTYFQNEAQLEKSRLLSDRFSAERPKGSFSTLEIQRTEQGDSAMYLCASSSTPETGELFFGEGSRLTVL.

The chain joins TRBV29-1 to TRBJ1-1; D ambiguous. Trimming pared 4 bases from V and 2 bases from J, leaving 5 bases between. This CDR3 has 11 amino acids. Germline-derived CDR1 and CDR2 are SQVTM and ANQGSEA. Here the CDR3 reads CSVGVNTEAFF. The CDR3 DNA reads TGCAGCGTTGGGGTCAACACTGAAGCTTTCTTT. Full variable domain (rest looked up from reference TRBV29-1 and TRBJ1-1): SAVISQKPSRDICQRGTSLTIQCQVDSQVTMMFWYRQQPGQSLTLIATANQGSEATYESGFVIDKFPISRPNLTFSTLTVSNMSPEDSSIYLCSVGVNTEAFFGQGTRLTVV.

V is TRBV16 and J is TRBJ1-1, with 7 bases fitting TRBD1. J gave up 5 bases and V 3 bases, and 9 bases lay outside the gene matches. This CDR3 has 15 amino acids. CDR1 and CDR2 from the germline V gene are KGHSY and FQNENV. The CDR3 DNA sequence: TGTGCCAGCAGCCACAACAGGGGAAAACTAACTGAAGCTTTCTTT. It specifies CASSHNRGKLTEAFF.